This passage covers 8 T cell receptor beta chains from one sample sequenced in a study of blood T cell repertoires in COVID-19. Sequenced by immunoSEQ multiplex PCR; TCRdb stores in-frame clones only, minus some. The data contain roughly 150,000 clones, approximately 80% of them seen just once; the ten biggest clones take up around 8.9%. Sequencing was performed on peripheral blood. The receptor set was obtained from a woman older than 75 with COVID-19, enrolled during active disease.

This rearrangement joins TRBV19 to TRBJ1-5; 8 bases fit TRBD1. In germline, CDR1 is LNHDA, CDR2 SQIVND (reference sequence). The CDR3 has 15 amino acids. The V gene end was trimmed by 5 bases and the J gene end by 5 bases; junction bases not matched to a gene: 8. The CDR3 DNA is TGTGCCAGTAGTTTCCGACAGGGGAGCCATCAGCCCCAGCATTTT. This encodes CASSFRQGSHQPQHF. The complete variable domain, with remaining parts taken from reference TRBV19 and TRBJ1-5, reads DGGITQSPKYLFRKEGQNVTLSCEQNLNHDAMYWYRQDPGQGLRLIYYSQIVNDFQKGDIAEGYSVSREKKESFPLTVTSAQKNPTAFYLCASSFRQGSHQPQHFGDGTRLSIL.

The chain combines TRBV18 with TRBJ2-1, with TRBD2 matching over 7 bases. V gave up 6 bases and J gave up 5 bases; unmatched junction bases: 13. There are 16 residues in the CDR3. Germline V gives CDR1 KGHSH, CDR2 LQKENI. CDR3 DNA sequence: TGTGCCAGCTCCCCCCTGGATAGCGGGCCTAACAATGAGCAGTTCTTC. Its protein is CASSPLDSGPNNEQFF. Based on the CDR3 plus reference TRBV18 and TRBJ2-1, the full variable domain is NAGVMQNPRHLVRRRGQEARLRCSPMKGHSHVYWYRQLPEEGLKFMVYLQKENIIDESGMPKERFSAEFPKEGPSILRIQQVVRGDSAAYFCASSPLDSGPNNEQFFGPGTRLTVL.

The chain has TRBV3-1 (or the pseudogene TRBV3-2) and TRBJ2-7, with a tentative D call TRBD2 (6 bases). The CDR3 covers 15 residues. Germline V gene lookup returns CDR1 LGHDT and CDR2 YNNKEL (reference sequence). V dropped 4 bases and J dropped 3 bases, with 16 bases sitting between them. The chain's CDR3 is CASSPRAGTFYEQYF. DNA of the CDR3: TGTGCCAGCAGCCCCCGCGCAGGGACTTTCTACGAGCAGTACTTC.

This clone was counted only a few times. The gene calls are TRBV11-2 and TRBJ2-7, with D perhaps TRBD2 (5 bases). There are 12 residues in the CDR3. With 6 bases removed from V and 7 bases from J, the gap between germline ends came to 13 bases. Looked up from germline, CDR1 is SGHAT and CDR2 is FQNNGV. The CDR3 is CASRIPQREQYF. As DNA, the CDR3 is TGTGCCAGCAGAATTCCTCAGCGGGAGCAGTACTTC.

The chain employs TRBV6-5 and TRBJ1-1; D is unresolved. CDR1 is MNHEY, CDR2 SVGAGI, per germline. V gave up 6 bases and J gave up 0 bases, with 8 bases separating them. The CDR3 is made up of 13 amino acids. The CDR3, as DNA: TGTGCCAGCAGGGCCCGCCTGAACACTGAAGCTTTCTTT. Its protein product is CASRARLNTEAFF.

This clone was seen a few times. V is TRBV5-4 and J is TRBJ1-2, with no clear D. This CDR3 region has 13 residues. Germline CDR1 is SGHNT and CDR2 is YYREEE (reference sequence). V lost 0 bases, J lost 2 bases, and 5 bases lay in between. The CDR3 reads CASSLDGNYGYTF. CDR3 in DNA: TGTGCCAGCAGCTTGGACGGGAACTATGGCTACACCTTC.

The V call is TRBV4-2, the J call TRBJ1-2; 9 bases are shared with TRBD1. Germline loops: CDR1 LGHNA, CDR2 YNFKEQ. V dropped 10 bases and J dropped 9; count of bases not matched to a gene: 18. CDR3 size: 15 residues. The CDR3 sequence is CATGGGNRGQGSYTF. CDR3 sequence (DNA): TGTGCCACTGGAGGGGGAAACAGGGGGCAAGGAAGCTACACCTTC.

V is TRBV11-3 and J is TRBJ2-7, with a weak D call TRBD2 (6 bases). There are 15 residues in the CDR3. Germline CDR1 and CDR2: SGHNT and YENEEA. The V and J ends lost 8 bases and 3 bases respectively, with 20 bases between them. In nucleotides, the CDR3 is TGTGCCAGCGTATCCGGGGCCGGGGGAGACTACGAGCAGTACTTC. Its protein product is CASVSGAGGDYEQYF.